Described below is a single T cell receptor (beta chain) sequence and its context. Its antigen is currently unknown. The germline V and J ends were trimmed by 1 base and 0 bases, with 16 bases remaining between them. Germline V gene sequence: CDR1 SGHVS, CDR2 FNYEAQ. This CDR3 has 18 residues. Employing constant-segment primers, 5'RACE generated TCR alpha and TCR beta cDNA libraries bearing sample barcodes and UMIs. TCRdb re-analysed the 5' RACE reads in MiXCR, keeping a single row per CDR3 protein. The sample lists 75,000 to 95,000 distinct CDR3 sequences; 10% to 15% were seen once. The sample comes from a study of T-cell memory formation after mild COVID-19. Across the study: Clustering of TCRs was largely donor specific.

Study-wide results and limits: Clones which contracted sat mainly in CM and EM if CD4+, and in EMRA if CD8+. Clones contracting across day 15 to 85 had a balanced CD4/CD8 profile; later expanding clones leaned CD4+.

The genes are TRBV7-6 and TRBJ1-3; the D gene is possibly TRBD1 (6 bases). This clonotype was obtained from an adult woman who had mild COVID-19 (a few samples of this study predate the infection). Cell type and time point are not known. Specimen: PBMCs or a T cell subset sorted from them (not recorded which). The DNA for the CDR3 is TGTGCCAGCAGCTTAGGCCCGACGACAGGACACTCTGGAAACACCATATATTTT. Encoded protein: CASSLGPTTGHSGNTIYF.